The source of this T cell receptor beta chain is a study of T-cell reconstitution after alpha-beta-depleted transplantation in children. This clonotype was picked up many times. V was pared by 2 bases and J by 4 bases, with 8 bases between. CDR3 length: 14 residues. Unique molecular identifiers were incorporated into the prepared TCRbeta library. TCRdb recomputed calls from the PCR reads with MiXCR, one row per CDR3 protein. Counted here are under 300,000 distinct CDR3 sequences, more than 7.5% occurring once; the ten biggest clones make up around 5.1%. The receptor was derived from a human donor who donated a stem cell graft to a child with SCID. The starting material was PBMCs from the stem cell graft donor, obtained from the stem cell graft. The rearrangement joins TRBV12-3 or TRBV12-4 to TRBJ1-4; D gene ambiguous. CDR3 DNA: TGTGCCAGCAGTTTATCTCGGCTTAATGAAAAACTGTTTTTT. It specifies CASSLSRLNEKLFF.